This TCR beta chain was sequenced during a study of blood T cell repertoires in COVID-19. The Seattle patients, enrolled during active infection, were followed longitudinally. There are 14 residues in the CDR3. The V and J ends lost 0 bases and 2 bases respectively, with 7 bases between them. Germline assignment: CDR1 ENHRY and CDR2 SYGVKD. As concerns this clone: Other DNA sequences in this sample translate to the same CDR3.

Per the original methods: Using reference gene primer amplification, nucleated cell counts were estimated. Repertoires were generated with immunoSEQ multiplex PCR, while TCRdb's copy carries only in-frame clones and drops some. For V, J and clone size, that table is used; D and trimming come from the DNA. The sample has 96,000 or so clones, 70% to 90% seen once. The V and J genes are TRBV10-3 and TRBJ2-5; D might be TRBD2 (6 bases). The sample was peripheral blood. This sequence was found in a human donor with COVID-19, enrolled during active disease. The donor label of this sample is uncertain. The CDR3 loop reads CAISESGGQETQYF. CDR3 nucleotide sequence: TGTGCCATCAGTGAGTCCGGGGGTCAAGAGACCCAGTACTTC.